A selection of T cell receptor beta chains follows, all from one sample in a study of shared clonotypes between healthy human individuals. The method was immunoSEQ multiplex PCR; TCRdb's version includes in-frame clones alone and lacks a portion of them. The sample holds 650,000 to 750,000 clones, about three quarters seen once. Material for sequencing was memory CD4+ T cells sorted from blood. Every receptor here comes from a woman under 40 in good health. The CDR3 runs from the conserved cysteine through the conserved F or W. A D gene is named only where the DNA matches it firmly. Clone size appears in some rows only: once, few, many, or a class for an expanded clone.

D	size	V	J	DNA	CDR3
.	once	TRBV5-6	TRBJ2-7	TGTGCCAGCAGCTTGCCTCGTGGCTTTCACTACGAGCAGTACTTC	CASSLPRGFHYEQYF
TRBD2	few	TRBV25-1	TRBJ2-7	TGTGCCAGCAGTGAATCGGCTAGCGGTCCCTACGAGCAGTACTTC	CASSESASGPYEQYF
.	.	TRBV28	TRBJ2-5	TGTGCCAGCTTGATACGGGAGTTCCCAGAGACCCAGTACTTC	CASLIREFPETQYF
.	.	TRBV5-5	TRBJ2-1	TGTGCCAGCAGCTTGGCCGTGACAACATACAATGAGCAGTTCTTC	CASSLAVTTYNEQFF
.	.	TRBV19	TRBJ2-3	TGTGCCAGTAGGGACTTATACACAGATACGCAGTATTTT	CASRDLYTDTQYF
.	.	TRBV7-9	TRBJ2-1	TGTGCCAGCAGCCCGCGGGACTGGGGGTACAATGAGCAGTTCTTC	CASSPRDWGYNEQFF
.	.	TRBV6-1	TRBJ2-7	TGTGCCAGCGGCAAACCGAGCTCCTACGAGCAGTACTTC	CASGKPSSYEQYF
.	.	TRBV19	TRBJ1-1	TGTGCCAGTACCAAACAGAGTTTAAACACTGAAGCTTTCTTT	CASTKQSLNTEAFF
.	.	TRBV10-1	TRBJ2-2	TGCGCCAGCAGTGCCAGGGGAGCCGGGGAGCTGTTTTTT	CASSARGAGELFF
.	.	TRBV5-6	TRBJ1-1	TGTGCCAGCAGCCCCCGCGACGGACTTGAAGCTTTCTTT	CASSPRDGLEAFF
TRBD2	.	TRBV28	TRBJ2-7	TGTGCCAGCGGGCTAGCGGGTACCTACGAGCAGTACTTC	CASGLAGTYEQYF
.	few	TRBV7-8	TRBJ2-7	TGTGCCAGCAGCTCCTACGGGGGATATACCAACGAGCAGTACTTC	CASSSYGGYTNEQYF
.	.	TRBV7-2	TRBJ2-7	TGTGCCAGCAGCTTACCTGGGGACCACCAGTACTTC	CASSLPGDHQYF
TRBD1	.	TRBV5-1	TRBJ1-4	TGCGCCAGCAGCTCCGCGGGACAGCCTAATGAAAAACTGTTTTTT	CASSSAGQPNEKLFF
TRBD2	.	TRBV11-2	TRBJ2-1	TGTGCCAGCAGCCCCGGACGGAGCGGGAGGGTCCGCTACAATGAGCAGTTCTTC	CASSPGRSGRVRYNEQFF
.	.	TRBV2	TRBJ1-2	TGTGCCAGCAGTGAGATGACGGGGAACTATGGCTACACCTTC	CASSEMTGNYGYTF
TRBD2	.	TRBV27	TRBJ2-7	TGTGCCAGCAGTTCAAGCGGGGCAGATTCCTACGAGCAGTACTTC	CASSSSGADSYEQYF
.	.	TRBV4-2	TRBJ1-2	TGTGCCAGCAGCCAAGATCCGGGGGGGTCCTATGGCTACACCTTC	CASSQDPGGSYGYTF
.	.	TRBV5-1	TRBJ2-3	TGCGCCAGCAGCTTGGGCGGGACAGGCACAGATACGCAGTATTTT	CASSLGGTGTDTQYF
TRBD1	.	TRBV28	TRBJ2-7	TGTGCCCTAGGAAGGGACAGCAACTCCTACGAGCAGTACTTC	CALGRDSNSYEQYF
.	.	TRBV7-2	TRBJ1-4	TGTGCCAGCAGCAAGTGGACGGGGGGTAATGAAAAACTGTTTTTT	CASSKWTGGNEKLFF
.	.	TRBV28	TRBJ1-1	TGTGCCAGCACTTTAATGGGGAACACTGAAGCTTTCTTT	CASTLMGNTEAFF
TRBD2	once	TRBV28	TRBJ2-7	TGTGCCAGCAGCCCCCCCCAGGCGGGAGTTCTCTCCTACGAGCAGTACTTC	CASSPPQAGVLSYEQYF
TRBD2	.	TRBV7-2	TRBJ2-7	TGTGCCAGCAGCTGGACTAGCGGGAGCTCCTACGAGCAGTACTTC	CASSWTSGSSYEQYF
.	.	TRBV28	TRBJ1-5	TGTGCCAGCAGTCTCCGGGGCCAGCCCCAGCATTTT	CASSLRGQPQHF
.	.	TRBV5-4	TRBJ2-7	TGTGCCAGCAGCTTGGGGGGGGTCAAGTCCTACGAGCAGTACTTC	CASSLGGVKSYEQYF
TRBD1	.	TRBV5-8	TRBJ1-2	TGTGCCAGCAGCTCCCGGGACAGGGCCTCTTTCTCTGGCTACACCTTC	CASSSRDRASFSGYTF
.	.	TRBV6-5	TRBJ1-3	TGTGCCAGCAGTTACGAGCCGCGTCCAGGAAACACCATATATTTT	CASSYEPRPGNTIYF
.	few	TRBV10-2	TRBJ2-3	TGCGCCAGCCTCAGACAGGCCGACACAGATACGCAGTATTTT	CASLRQADTDTQYF
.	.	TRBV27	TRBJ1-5	TGTGCCAGCAGGTCGAAGCGGGGGACTCAGCCCCAGCATTTT	CASRSKRGTQPQHF
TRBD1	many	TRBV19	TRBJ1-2	TGTGCCAGTAGTAGCCTCGGGACAGCCCTAGGCTACACCTTC	CASSSLGTALGYTF
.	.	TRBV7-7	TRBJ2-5	TGTGCCAGCAGCCGTCTAGTATCAGAGACCCAGTACTTC	CASSRLVSETQYF
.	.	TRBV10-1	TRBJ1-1	TGCGCCAGCAAGGGGGGCCCGAACACTGAAGCTTTCTTT	CASKGGPNTEAFF
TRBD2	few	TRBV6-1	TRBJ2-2	TGTGCCAGCCTGAGGACTAGCGGCGGGGAGCTGTTTTTT	CASLRTSGGELFF
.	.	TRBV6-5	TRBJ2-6	TGTGCCAGCAGCCTTGGGACGGCTGGGGCCAACGTCCTGACTTTC	CASSLGTAGANVLTF
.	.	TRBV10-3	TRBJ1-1	TGTGCCATCAGTGTCGGGGGAATGAACACTGAAGCTTTCTTT	CAISVGGMNTEAFF
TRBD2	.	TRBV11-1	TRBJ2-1	TGTGCCAGCAGCACAGACGGCGGGAGGGTAAATGAGCAGTTCTTC	CASSTDGGRVNEQFF
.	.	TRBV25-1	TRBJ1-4	TGTGCCAGCAGTGAAGACGGACGGGTTAATGAAAAACTGTTTTTT	CASSEDGRVNEKLFF
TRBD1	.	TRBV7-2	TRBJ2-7	TGTGCCAGCAGCACCGCAGGGGGAATGTCCTACGAGCAGTACTTC	CASSTAGGMSYEQYF
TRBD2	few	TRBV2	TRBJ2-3	TGTGCCAGCAGATACCGAGGACTAGCGGGAGGCACCACAGATACGCAGTATTTT	CASRYRGLAGGTTDTQYF
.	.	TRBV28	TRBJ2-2	TGTGCCAGCAGGGACCGGAACACCGGGGAGCTGTTTTTT	CASRDRNTGELFF
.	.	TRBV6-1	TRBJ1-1	TGTGCCAGCAGTGAATATTGGGGCGCGGACACTGAAGCTTTCTTT	CASSEYWGADTEAFF
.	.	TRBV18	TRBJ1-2	TGTGCCAGCTCACCATGGGGGACGGACAGAAGCTATGGCTACACCTTC	CASSPWGTDRSYGYTF
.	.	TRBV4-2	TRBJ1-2	TGTGCCAGCAGCCAAGTCGAAGGTGCTAGCTATGGCTACACCTTC	CASSQVEGASYGYTF
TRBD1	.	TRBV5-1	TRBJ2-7	TGCGCCAGCAGCTTGACCGGGACAGGTAGCCACGAGCAGTACTTC	CASSLTGTGSHEQYF
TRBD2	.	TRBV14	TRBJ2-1	TGTGCCAGCAGCCAAGAAGCGGGAGGACCCTACAATGAGCAGTTCTTC	CASSQEAGGPYNEQFF
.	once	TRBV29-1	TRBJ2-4	TGCAGCGTTGAAGATTCCCAGTCCATTCAGTACTTC	CSVEDSQSIQYF
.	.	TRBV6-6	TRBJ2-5	TGTGCCAGCACCCATCGGACAGACCAAGAGACCCAGTACTTC	CASTHRTDQETQYF
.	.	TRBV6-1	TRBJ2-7	TGTGCCAGCTTACACGCCTACGAGCAGTACTTC	CASLHAYEQYF
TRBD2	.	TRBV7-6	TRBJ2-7	TGTGCCAGCAGCTTAGGTAGCGGGGTCTACGAGCAGTACTTC	CASSLGSGVYEQYF
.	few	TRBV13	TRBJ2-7	TGTGCCAGCAGCCCCCAGGAAGGGGTGGGTAGCAGGGATTATAGCTACGAGCAGTACTTC	CASSPQEGVGSRDYSYEQYF
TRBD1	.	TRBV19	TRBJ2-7	TGTGCCAGTAGTACTTATGGGACAGGTGGCTACGAGCAGTACTTC	CASSTYGTGGYEQYF
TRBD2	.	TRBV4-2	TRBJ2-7	TGTGCCAGCAGCCCCTGGGCTAGCGGGACCAACTACGAGCAGTACTTC	CASSPWASGTNYEQYF
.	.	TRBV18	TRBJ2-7	TGTGCCAGCTCACCAGGGACAATCAACGAGCAGTACTTC	CASSPGTINEQYF
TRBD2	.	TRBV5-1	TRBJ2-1	TGCGCCAGCAGCTTGGGAGCTAGCGGGAGCAATGAGCAGTTCTTC	CASSLGASGSNEQFF
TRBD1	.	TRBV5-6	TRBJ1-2	TGTGCCAGCCAGGGACAGGGCATCGATGGCTACACCTTC	CASQGQGIDGYTF
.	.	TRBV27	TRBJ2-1	TGTGCCAGCAGCTCCAACAGGGTCCATGAGCAGTTCTTC	CASSSNRVHEQFF